The 8 T cell receptor beta chains given below trace back to one sample, sequenced in a study of metastatic and nonmetastatic thyroid tumors (dated by TCRdb to about 2020). The method behind the library was PCR. TCRdb names Illumina HiSeq 4000 as the instrument used. Clones were called with MiXCR by TCRdb after fastp trimmed the public reads at Q25, and only in-frame beta chains were retained. The table for this sample lists over 10,000 clones; 32% of them were counted only once. Together, the top ten hold over 9.5% of the sample. None of the patients had been given any treatment before thyroid surgery. Sample: tumor tissue. The receptors come from a female donor with papillary thyroid cancer or a benign thyroid nodule (not recorded which). Some clones in this sample may be carry-over from other donors' samples.

By proportion, this clone is medium-sized. CDR3 in amino acids: CASSQDRTGVGYTF. In nucleotides, the CDR3 is TGTGCCAGCAGCCAAGATCGAACAGGTGTTGGCTACACCTTC. V and J are TRBV4-2 and TRBJ1-2, with D tentatively TRBD1 (5 bases). This CDR3 spans 14 amino acids. Per the germline V gene, CDR1 is LGHNA and CDR2 is YNFKEQ. The V end was cut by 0 bases, the J end by 7 bases, with 12 bases between.

This rearrangement joins TRBV6-1 to TRBJ1-1, with 10 bases fitting TRBD1. The CDR3 extends over 14 amino acids. The junction had 4 bases not matched to a gene; V was cut back by 6 bases and J by 3 bases. Looked up from germline, CDR1 is MNHNS and CDR2 is SASEGT. The CDR3 is CASRTGQGDTEAFF. The CDR3 nucleotides are TGTGCCAGCAGGACCGGACAGGGGGACACTGAAGCTTTCTTT.

This clone came up once. The chain recombines TRBV5-5 with TRBJ2-7; 7 bases agree with TRBD1. The junction had 11 bases not matched to a gene; V was cut back by 2 bases and J by 3 bases. CDR1 is SGHKS, CDR2 YYEKEE, per germline (reference sequence). The CDR3 has 16 residues. CDR3 DNA sequence: TGTGCCAGCAGCTTTACCGGGACAGAGTGCATCTACGAGCAGTACTTC. It specifies CASSFTGTECIYEQYF.

This clone has more than one count but fewer than ten. The chain uses TRBV28 and TRBJ1-5, with D unclear. Trimming left V 5 bases short and J 1 base short, with 15 bases between. The CDR3 is 16 amino acids. CDR1 is MDHEN and CDR2 is SYDVKM in the germline V gene. The DNA of the CDR3 is TGTGCCAGCAGTCTCTCCTCCGACGGGAGCAATCAGCCCCAGCATTTT. Translated: CASSLSSDGSNQPQHF. Full variable domain (rest looked up from reference TRBV28 and TRBJ1-5): DVKVTQSSRYLVKRTGEKVFLECVQDMDHENMFWYRQDPGLGLRLIYFSYDVKMKEKGDIPEGYSVSREKKERFSLILESASTNQTSMYLCASSLSSDGSNQPQHFGDGTRLSIL.

As for this clone: A much larger clone lies one base from this, so it may be a read error. This sequence joins TRBV4-2 and TRBJ2-1; possible D gene TRBD1, 5 bases. The germline gives CDR1 LGHNA, CDR2 YNFKEQ. V was pared by 5 bases and J by 6 bases, with 11 bases between. CDR3 size: 13 residues. CDR3 region: CASSGLRVNEQFF. The DNA for the CDR3 is TGTGCCAGCAGCGGTCTCAGGGTCAATGAGCAGTTCTTC.

This chain links TRBV11-3 with TRBJ2-5; D possibly corresponds to TRBD1 (5 bases). Trimming pared 4 bases from V and 0 bases from J, leaving 18 bases between. The CDR3 is 17 residues long. From germline, CDR1 is SGHNT and CDR2 YENEEA. The CDR3 nucleotides are TGTGCCAGCAGCTCGTTGGGCGCAGGGTCAAACCAAGAGACCCAGTACTTC. This gives the protein CASSSLGAGSNQETQYF. Full variable domain (rest looked up from reference TRBV11-3 and TRBJ2-5): EAGVVQSPRYKIIEKKQPVAFWCNPISGHNTLYWYLQNLGQGPELLIRYENEEAVDDSQLPKDRFSAERLKGVDSTLKIQPAELGDSAVYLCASSSLGAGSNQETQYFGPGTRLLVL.

V gene TRBV9 combines with J gene TRBJ1-1; D is possibly TRBD1 (6 bases). The CDR3 has 15 amino acids. CDR1 SGDLS and CDR2 YYNGEE come from the germline V gene. Trimming removed 0 bases at V and 4 bases at J, with 13 bases between. The CDR3 DNA reads TGTGCCAGCAGCGTAGGGAGCGGGGGCGGCACTGAAGCTTTCTTT. Translation gives CASSVGSGGGTEAFF.

This clone occurred many times. A much more abundant neighbour one base away suggests this may be a read error. Other DNA variants within this sample encode the same CDR3. DNA for the CDR3: TGTGCCAGTAGTATAGCGGGAGGTCCCGCGTACGAGCAGTACTTC. Protein product: CASSIAGGPAYEQYF. This sequence joins TRBV19 and TRBJ2-7; 7 nucleotides agree with TRBD2. Germline loops: CDR1 LNHDA, CDR2 SQIVND (reference sequence). This CDR3 comprises 15 residues. Germline trimming cut 1 base from V and 4 bases from J; bases unmatched to any gene: 7. The complete variable domain, with remaining parts taken from reference TRBV19 and TRBJ2-7, reads DGGITQSPKYLFRKEGQNVTLSCEQNLNHDAMYWYRQDPGQGLRLIYYSQIVNDFQKGDIAEGYSVSREKKESFPLTVTSAQKNPTAFYLCASSIAGGPAYEQYFGPGTRLTVT.